The 8 T cell receptor beta chains presented below share a single source sample, sequenced in a study of T cell responses to AZD1222 COVID-19 vaccine. TCRdb's copy holds only in-frame clones and misses some; the assay was immunoSEQ multiplex PCR. Found here are 100,000 to 150,000 clones, just over 90% of them singletons; the top ten hold just over 7%. The sequencing used peripheral blood, collected on day 0 of AZD1222 vaccination. The receptors stem from an adult in good health.

The rearrangement links TRBV5-1 to TRBJ1-5, with a possible D match to TRBD1 (5 bases). This CDR3 is 15 amino acids long. Trimming left V 4 bases short and J 5 bases short, with 16 bases between. Germline CDR1 is SGHRS and CDR2 is YFSETQ. The CDR3 bases are TGCGCCAGCAGCCCCTTCGGGACGGACGATCAGCCCCAGCATTTT. Translation gives CASSPFGTDDQPQHF.

In its sample, this clone was seen a few times. The V and J genes are TRBV6-1 and TRBJ2-7; no firm D call. Germline loops: CDR1 MNHNS, CDR2 SASEGT. V was shortened by 2 bases and J by 2 bases, with 7 bases between the two germline ends. The CDR3 extends over 13 amino acids. As DNA, the CDR3 is TGTGCCAGCAGTGAACAGTCCCCCTACGAGCAGTACTTC. Translating it yields CASSEQSPYEQYF.

This chain joins TRBV12-3 or TRBV12-4 and TRBJ1-1, with 9 bases lining up with TRBD1. This CDR3 has 12 residues. The V segment lost 3 bases and the J segment 12 bases; nucleotides outside the gene matches: 5. The CDR3 nucleotides are TGTGCCAGCAGTTTTTCGGGACAGGGAACTTTCTTT. It codes for CASSFSGQGTFF.

The rearrangement uses TRBV12-3 or TRBV12-4 and TRBJ1-1; no clear D gene. The CDR3 consists of 13 residues. The V end was cut by 6 bases, the J end by 0 bases, with 8 bases between. In DNA, the CDR3 is TGTGCCAGCAGCTACGGCTTGAACACTGAAGCTTTCTTT. This codes for CASSYGLNTEAFF.

The rearrangement uses TRBV14 and TRBJ2-6; D might be TRBD2 (5 bases). Between the trimmed V and J ends, which lost 4 bases and 0 bases, there was a span of 16 bases. Germline V gene sequence: CDR1 SGHDN, CDR2 FVKESK. The CDR3 runs to 18 residues. The CDR3 region is CASSPSGSAFSGANVLTF. The CDR3 DNA sequence: TGTGCCAGCAGCCCAAGCGGTTCAGCTTTCTCTGGGGCCAACGTCCTGACTTTC.

The chain links TRBV9 to TRBJ2-1; D ambiguous. The CDR3 length is 15 residues. The germline gives CDR1 SGDLS, CDR2 YYNGEE. V was shortened by 0 bases and J by 12 bases, with 19 bases between the two germline ends. Written as DNA, the CDR3 is TGTGCCAGCAGCGTAGCTAGTCCATCCTCTAGTGGGCAGTTCTTC. This encodes CASSVASPSSSGQFF.

The chain employs TRBV6-5 and TRBJ1-5; perhaps TRBD1 as D (6 bases). The germline V gene has CDR1 MNHEY and CDR2 SVGAGI. The V end was cut by 7 bases, the J end by 7 bases, with 14 bases between. The CDR3 has 13 amino acids. The CDR3 nucleotides read TGTGCCAGCAATCACAGGGTGCGACAGCCCCAGCATTTT. This translates into CASNHRVRQPQHF.

The chain recombines TRBV24-1 with TRBJ2-7; D perhaps matches TRBD2 (6 bases). CDR3 length: 13 amino acids. The V and J ends lost 6 bases and 7 bases respectively, with 15 bases between them. Germline V lookup: CDR1 KGHDR, CDR2 SFDVKD. The CDR3: CATSSGGVGEQYF. The CDR3 nucleotides are TGTGCCACCAGTTCTGGAGGGGTGGGGGAGCAGTACTTC.